In its sample, the clone carrying this TCR gamma chain was seen many times. A far larger clone is a single base away, which makes a read error likely. In the same sample, other DNA sequences code for this CDR3. The data belong to a study of γδ T cells in repeated Plasmodium falciparum infection. Across the study: Malian samples came from no-transmission periods or across acute febrile malaria episodes.

TCRdb reprocessed the multiplex PCR reads through CATT. The data hold about 14,000 gamma-chain clones, with 1.6% observed a single time. The sample was gamma-delta T cells from blood. The source is a pool of human donors (malaria-infected and uninfected, not separated).

CDR3 DNA: TGTGCCCTGTGGGCCCAAGGTGAGTTGGGCAAAAAAATCAAGGTATTT. Its protein product is CALWAQGELGKKIKVF. The chain has TRGV9 and TRGJP. This CDR3 has 16 residues. Looked up from germline, CDR1 is GITISATS and CDR2 is ISYDGTV (reference sequence).